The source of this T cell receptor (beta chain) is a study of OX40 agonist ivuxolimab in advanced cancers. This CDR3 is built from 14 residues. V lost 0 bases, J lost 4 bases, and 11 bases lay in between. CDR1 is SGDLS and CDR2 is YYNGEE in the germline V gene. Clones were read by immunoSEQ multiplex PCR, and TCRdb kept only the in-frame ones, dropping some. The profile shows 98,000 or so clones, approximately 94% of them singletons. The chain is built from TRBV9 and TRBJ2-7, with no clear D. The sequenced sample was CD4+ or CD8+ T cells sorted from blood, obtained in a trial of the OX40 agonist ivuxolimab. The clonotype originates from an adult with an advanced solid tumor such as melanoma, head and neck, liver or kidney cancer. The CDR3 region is CASSVGPLEYEQYF. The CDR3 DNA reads TGTGCCAGCAGCGTAGGGCCTCTGGAATACGAGCAGTACTTC.